A selection of T cell receptor beta chains follows, all from one sample in a study of blood T cell repertoires in COVID-19. Clones were sequenced by immunoSEQ multiplex PCR, and TCRdb holds only the in-frame ones, with some missing. The sample shows about 80,000 clones, roughly 89% of them seen only once. Sequencing used peripheral blood. All receptors derive from a woman aged 80 or over with active or convalescent COVID-19. CDR3s include the opening cysteine and the closing phenylalanine or tryptophan. Fields, in order: D gene, clone size, J gene, V gene, CDR3 DNA, CDR3 protein. D genes are given only for firm matches. Clone size is stated in some rows and not others, as once, few, many or a class when expanded.

>TRBD1|NA|TRBJ2-7|TRBV7-8
TGTGCCAGCGGCTCTTACCGGGACAGACGCTACGAGCAGTACTTC
CASGSYRDRRYEQYF
>TRBD2|NA|TRBJ2-1|TRBV10-3
TGTGCCATCAGTGAGTCTGGGACTAGCGGGATCTACAATGAGCAGTTCTTC
CAISESGTSGIYNEQFF
>TRBD1|few|TRBJ1-6|TRBV7-9
TGTGCCAGCAGACGGGACAGGGGACATAATTCACCCCTCCACTTT
CASRRDRGHNSPLHF
>NA|NA|TRBJ2-1|TRBV5-1
TGCGCCAGCAGCTTGTCCGGGACACTACTATGGCATGAGCAGTTCTTC
CASSLSGTLLWHEQFF
>TRBD2|NA|TRBJ2-3|TRBV5-1
TGCGCCAGCAGCTCACGCCAGCGGGGCCTCACAGATACGCAGTATTTT
CASSSRQRGLTDTQYF
>TRBD2|NA|TRBJ2-1|TRBV2
TGTGCCAGCAGTGGGGTGCTACAGTTGGGCGGGAGTTCGTACAATGAGCAGTTCTTC
CASSGVLQLGGSSYNEQFF
>NA|once|TRBJ1-6|TRBV7-9
TGTGCCAGCAGCTTAGGAGGGCAGCATAATTCACCCCTCCACTTT
CASSLGGQHNSPLHF
>NA|NA|TRBJ2-2|TRBV6-4
TGTGCCAGACACCGGACTAAGCGAATCGGGGAGCTGTTTTTT
CARHRTKRIGELFF
>NA|once|TRBJ2-7|TRBV19
TGTGCCAGTAGTATAACGGCAGCCGGGAACTACTTGGAGCAGTACTTC
CASSITAAGNYLEQYF
>NA|NA|TRBJ1-1|TRBV5-4
TGTGCCAGCAGCCGGGGAGACGGACGGAACACTGAAGCTTTCTTT
CASSRGDGRNTEAFF
>TRBD1|NA|TRBJ2-3|TRBV7-2
TGTGCCAGCGGAAGGGACAGGGGGCTCCGCACAGATACGCAGTATTTT
CASGRDRGLRTDTQYF
>TRBD1|NA|TRBJ1-1|TRBV19
TGTGCCAGTAGTGGGGGGAGGGGACAGGGCGCGGGAAGCACTGAAGCTTTCTTT
CASSGGRGQGAGSTEAFF
>NA|NA|TRBJ1-4|TRBV19
TGTGCCAGTAGTAGACGGGCGGGCAGCCTTGAAAAACTGTTTTTT
CASSRRAGSLEKLFF
>TRBD1|NA|TRBJ1-1|TRBV11-3
TGTGCCAGCAGCTTAGGCGGGGGACAGGGGGCAGTCACTGAAGCTTTCTTT
CASSLGGGQGAVTEAFF
>NA|NA|TRBJ1-1|TRBV30
TGTGCCTGGAGTTCCCAGGGGAACACTGAAGCTTTCTTT
CAWSSQGNTEAFF
>TRBD1|few|TRBJ2-7|TRBV7-2
TGTGCCAGCAGCATAACAGGGGTCGCCTACGAGCAGTACTTC
CASSITGVAYEQYF
>TRBD1|few|TRBJ2-3|TRBV7-6
TGTGCCAGCAGCTTAGCGGGGACAGGGGGTTTTATAGATACGCAGTATTTT
CASSLAGTGGFIDTQYF
>NA|NA|TRBJ1-1|TRBV6-5
TGTGCCAGCAGTTACTCGGGGGGTTACATGAACACTGAAGCTTTCTTT
CASSYSGGYMNTEAFF
>TRBD2|NA|TRBJ2-5|TRBV19
TGTGCCAGTAGTTTTAGGACTAGCGGGAGGGGAGAGACCCAGTACTTC
CASSFRTSGRGETQYF
>TRBD2|NA|TRBJ2-1|TRBV20-1
TGCAGTGCTGGTAGCGGGGGGGCGATGTTCTTC
CSAGSGGAMFF
>TRBD2|NA|TRBJ2-3|TRBV18
TGTGCCAGCTCACCATTCCCCCCCGCGGGAGGGCCTGACGATACGCAGTATTTT
CASSPFPPAGGPDDTQYF
>NA|NA|TRBJ1-5|TRBV7-2
TGTGCCAGCAGCTGGACATTCAATCAGCCCCAGCATTTT
CASSWTFNQPQHF
>NA|NA|TRBJ2-7|TRBV5-1
TGCGCCAGCAGCTTCGGGGGTAGGAACTCCTACGAGCAGTACTTC
CASSFGGRNSYEQYF
>NA|NA|TRBJ1-5|TRBV24-1
TGTGCCACCAGTGATAGAATAGGACGGACATATGGCAATCAGCCCCAGCATTTT
CATSDRIGRTYGNQPQHF
>NA|NA|TRBJ2-2|TRBV27
TGTGCCAGCACCCCGCGGGGGCGGGCGTCCACCGGGGAGCTGTTTTTT
CASTPRGRASTGELFF